Following are 18 T cell receptor beta chains from one sample sequenced in a study of a mutant IDH1 vaccine in newly diagnosed glioma (dated by TCRdb to about 2021). These receptors' targets are unknown. Read against the paper, the sample's time point label means: week 23, last vaccination. A 20-mer mutant IDH1 peptide at 300 micrograms in Montanide made up each vaccine dose, which was injected subcutaneously together with topical imiquimod. The library came from the immunoSEQ multiplex PCR assay. TCRdb took over this immuneACCESS table, retaining in-frame rearrangements with V and J assigned. Such tables are incomplete; in checked studies, under half of the missing clones stem from an unresolved V gene, and the remainder is unexplained. This sample has under 45,000 clones in its table, and approximately 90% of those were observed once. Of the sample, 3% to 4.5% is held by the ten largest clones.

The sequencing here drew on PBMCs, taken from a glioma patient whose treatment included an IDH1 peptide vaccine. The receptor set was obtained from a man between 50 and 59 years old with glioma.

The CDR3 spells CASSQDRMNEQYF. CDR3 bases: TGCGCCAGCAGCCAAGATAGAATGAACGAGCAGTACTTC. The chain joins TRBV4-3 to TRBJ2-7; D is undetermined. Trimming took off 0 bases at V and 5 bases at J, with 8 bases between the two ends. This CDR3 has 13 amino acids. The germline V gene has CDR1 LGHNA and CDR2 YSLEER.

This chain uses TRBV19 with TRBJ2-1, with D possibly matching TRBD2 (5 bases). The CDR3 length is 16 residues. Trimming removed 2 bases at V and 2 bases at J, with 13 bases between. Germline CDR1 reads LNHDA; CDR2 reads SQIVND (reference sequence). The CDR3 loop reads CASSITAAGTYNEQFF. The CDR3 DNA is TGTGCCAGTAGTATAACTGCGGCGGGTACCTACAATGAGCAGTTCTTC.

The CDR3 nucleotides are TGTGCCAGCAGCCGAGGAGTGCAGCGGGCCAGAGGAAATGAGCAGTTCTTC. Protein: CASSRGVQRARGNEQFF. The chain combines TRBV7-8 with TRBJ2-1; D is perhaps TRBD2 (6 bases). CDR1 is SGHVS, CDR2 FQNEAQ, per germline. The CDR3 runs to 17 residues. Trimming removed 5 bases from V and 7 bases from J, with 24 bases in between.

V usage is TRBV11-2 and J usage is TRBJ2-5, with 7 bases identical to TRBD2. Germline V CDR1 and CDR2: SGHAT, FQNNGV. The V and J ends lost 1 base and 2 bases, in that order; junction bases with no gene match: 7. The CDR3 loop spans 16 amino acids. DNA of the CDR3: TGTGCCAGCAGCTTAGCCGGTGGGCGGGGGCAAGAGACCCAGTACTTC. It specifies CASSLAGGRGQETQYF.

V gene TRBV28 combines with J gene TRBJ2-3; D uncertain. Germline V gene lookup returns CDR1 MDHEN and CDR2 SYDVKM. Deletions cut 7 bases from V and 3 bases from J, with 5 bases between. The CDR3 runs 11 residues. This chain's CDR3 is CASTPTDTQYF. The CDR3 DNA sequence: TGTGCCAGCACCCCGACAGATACGCAGTATTTT.

This chain links TRBV5-1 with TRBJ1-2; D not resolved. There are 14 residues in the CDR3. V gave up 5 bases and J gave up 3 bases, with 14 bases separating them. Per the germline V gene, CDR1 is SGHRS and CDR2 is YFSETQ. In DNA form, the CDR3 reads TGCGCCAGCAGTAGCTCCCTCCAAGACTATGGCTACACCTTC. Protein sequence: CASSSSLQDYGYTF.

This sequence joins TRBV6-5 and TRBJ2-7; 14 bases align to TRBD2. Germline CDR1 is MNHEY and CDR2 is SVGAGI. The V gene end was trimmed by 8 bases and the J gene end by 1 base; junction bases not matched to a gene: 4. The CDR3 sequence is 15 residues long. CDR3 amino acids: CASQGLAGASYEQYF. CDR3 nucleotides: TGTGCCAGCCAGGGACTAGCGGGAGCATCCTACGAGCAGTACTTC.

In this sample, this clone turned up once. The chain uses TRBV7-9 and TRBJ2-1; D is undetermined. The germline V and J ends were trimmed by 5 bases and 2 bases, with 13 bases remaining between them. CDR3 length: 15 amino acids. CDR1 is SEHNR and CDR2 is FQNEAQ in the germline V gene (reference sequence). CDR3 nucleotides: TGTGCCAGCAGCGTCACCGCGGCTGCCTACAATGAGCAGTTCTTC. Amino acids: CASSVTAAAYNEQFF.

V usage is TRBV4-3 and J usage is TRBJ1-1, with 7 bases identical to TRBD1. The CDR3 has 12 amino acids. The germline V gene encodes CDR1 LGHNA and CDR2 YSLEER. The J segment lost 7 bases and the V segment lost 4 bases, leaving 3 bases of the junction unmatched. The chain's CDR3 is CASSLGTDEAFF. CDR3 DNA: TGCGCCAGCAGCCTCGGGACAGATGAAGCTTTCTTT.

The chain links TRBV7-2 to TRBJ1-2; 7 bases are shared with TRBD1. CDR1 and CDR2 (germline): SGHTA, FQGNSA. The CDR3 spans 16 residues. The trim removed 5 bases at V and 3 bases at J, leaving 12 bases unmatched. The CDR3 protein is CASSPRGSRGDYGYTF. CDR3 DNA: TGTGCCAGCAGCCCGAGGGGGAGCAGGGGGGACTATGGCTACACCTTC. Full variable domain (outside the CDR3, taken from reference TRBV7-2 and TRBJ1-2): GAGVSQSPSNKVTEKGKDVELRCDPISGHTALYWYRQSLGQGLEFLIYFQGNSAPDKSGLPSDRFSAERTGGSVSTLTIQRTQQEDSAVYLCASSPRGSRGDYGYTFGSGTRLTVV.

The rearrangement links TRBV7-3 to TRBJ1-1; tentative D call: TRBD1 (5 bases). The CDR3 is made up of 13 amino acids. V was trimmed by 5 bases and J by 3 bases, leaving 10 bases between them. Germline-derived CDR1 and CDR2 are SGHTA and FQGTGA. The CDR3 DNA sequence: TGTGCCAGCAGCGAAGTGGGGGACACTGAAGCTTTCTTT. Translation gives CASSEVGDTEAFF.

V usage is TRBV5-6 and J usage is TRBJ2-5, with 14 nucleotides matching TRBD2. The CDR3 runs 19 residues. Per the germline V gene, CDR1 is SGHDT and CDR2 is YYEEEE. Germline trimming cut 3 bases from V and 5 bases from J; bases unmatched to any gene: 15. The CDR3 DNA is TGTGCCAGCAGCTCGCTGGGACTAGCGGGAGCTACCTCCCGGGAGACCCAGTACTTC. Encoded protein: CASSSLGLAGATSRETQYF.

The rearrangement uses TRBV4-1 and TRBJ2-7; D is unclear. The CDR3 length is 15 residues. Deletions cut 0 bases from V and 2 bases from J, with 11 bases between. Germline V gives CDR1 MGHRA, CDR2 YSYEKL. The CDR3 region has the DNA TGCGCCAGCAGCCAAGATAAGCTAACCACCTACGAGCAGTACTTC. Translated, it gives CASSQDKLTTYEQYF.

The J gene is TRBJ2-3, the V gene TRBV10-1; 10 bases map to TRBD2. Germline assignment: CDR1 WNHNN and CDR2 SYGVQD (reference sequence). With V trimmed by 5 bases and J by 11 bases, 10 bases remained unmatched. The CDR3 has 14 residues. The CDR3 DNA is TGCGCCAGCAGTTCCGGGACTAGCGTCAACAGGCAGTATTTT. As protein: CASSSGTSVNRQYF.

This clone was detected only once. V gene TRBV9 combines with J gene TRBJ2-2; no clear D gene. The CDR3 loop spans 13 amino acids. Per the germline V gene, CDR1 is SGDLS and CDR2 is YYNGEE. V lost 0 bases, J lost 7 bases, and 7 bases lay in between. CDR3 residues: CASSVAGYGELFF. The CDR3, as DNA: TGTGCCAGCAGCGTAGCTGGGTACGGGGAGCTGTTTTTT.

V is TRBV27 and J is TRBJ2-7; D perhaps matches TRBD1 (6 bases). Trimming removed 5 bases at V and 6 bases at J, with 17 bases between. Germline V lookup: CDR1 MNHEY, CDR2 SMNVEV (reference sequence). There are 14 residues in the CDR3. CDR3 bases: TGTGCCAGCAGTATAATACAGGGTTGGGGCGAGCAGTACTTC. As protein: CASSIIQGWGEQYF.

The chain employs TRBV7-9 and TRBJ1-4; a possible D gene is TRBD1 (6 bases). Germline CDR1 reads SEHNR; CDR2 reads FQNEAQ (reference sequence). CDR3 length: 15 amino acids. V lost 5 bases and J 8 bases, leaving 18 bases between the germline ends. The CDR3 here is CASSANIGGAEKLFF. For the CDR3, the DNA is TGTGCCAGCAGCGCCAATATAGGGGGAGCCGAAAAACTGTTTTTT.

The chain joins TRBV7-2 to TRBJ1-1, with a tentative D call TRBD1 (5 bases). The CDR3 covers 15 residues. The germline V gene has CDR1 SGHTA and CDR2 FQGNSA. Trimming took 5 bases from V and 1 from J, leaving 14 bases between them. The CDR3 DNA is TGTGCCAGCAGCCTATCGGGGCAGGAGAACACTGAAGCTTTCTTT. It yields the protein CASSLSGQENTEAFF.